This TCR beta chain originates from a study of blood T cells in healthy people across ages. Germline V gene sequence: CDR1 DFQATT, CDR2 SNEGSKA (reference sequence). V was cut by 5 bases and J by 9 bases, with 11 bases left in between. The CDR3 contains 10 residues. Alongside a J-beta primer mix, a sample-barcoded 5' primer served in a second PCR lasting about 7 to 11 cycles. TCRdb redid the calling of the 5' RACE reads with MiXCR, one entry per CDR3 protein. The table shows hundreds of thousands of distinct CDR3 sequences, with more than 40% occurring only once. This TCR came from a woman between 55 and 75 years old in good health. The sequenced sample consisted of blood. This chain uses TRBV20-1 with TRBJ2-7; D call uncertain. CDR3 sequence reads: CSAPDTVQYF. The CDR3 nucleotides are TGCAGTGCTCCCGATACCGTGCAGTACTTC.